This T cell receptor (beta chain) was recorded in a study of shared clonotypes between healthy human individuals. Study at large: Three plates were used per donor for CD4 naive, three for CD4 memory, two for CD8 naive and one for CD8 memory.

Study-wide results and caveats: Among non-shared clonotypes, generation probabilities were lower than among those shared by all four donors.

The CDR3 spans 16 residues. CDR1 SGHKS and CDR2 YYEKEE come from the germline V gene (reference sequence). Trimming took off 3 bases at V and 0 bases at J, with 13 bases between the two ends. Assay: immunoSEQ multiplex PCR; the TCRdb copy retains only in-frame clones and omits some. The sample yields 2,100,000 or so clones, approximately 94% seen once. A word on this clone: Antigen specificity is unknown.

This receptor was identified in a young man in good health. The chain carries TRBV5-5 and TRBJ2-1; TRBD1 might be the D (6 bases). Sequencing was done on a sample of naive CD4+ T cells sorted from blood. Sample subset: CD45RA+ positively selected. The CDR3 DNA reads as TGTGCCAGCAGCTCCCAGGGGCCCAGCTCCTACAATGAGCAGTTCTTC. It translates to CASSSQGPSSYNEQFF.